This T cell receptor (beta chain) comes out of a study of T cell responses to AZD1222 COVID-19 vaccine. Overall study results and limits: Clonal diversity may have been underestimated, and the donors were mostly white British, with more females than males.

As regards this clone: Its antigen is as yet unknown.

The table came from immunoSEQ multiplex PCR; TCRdb's copy has only in-frame clones and leaves some out. The profile shows some 110,000 clones, approximately 87% of them singletons. Germline CDR1 SGHNT, CDR2 YENEEA. The CDR3 length is 15 residues. The ends lost 5 bases at V and 4 bases at J; junction bases unmatched: 7. The material was peripheral blood, obtained on day 0 of AZD1222 vaccination. J is TRBJ2-1 and V is TRBV11-3; 8 positions match TRBD1. The TCR was taken from an adult in good health. The CDR3 loop reads CASSGGQGTYNEQFF. The CDR3 DNA sequence: TGTGCCAGCAGCGGCGGACAGGGAACGTACAATGAGCAGTTCTTC.